This T cell receptor beta chain was obtained from a study of cytomegalovirus exposure and HLA in healthy donors. Study in general: The Caucasian-associated ancestry cluster held less than 85% of roughly 370 genotyped donors.

CDR3 length: 14 amino acids. In germline, CDR1 is SGHRS, CDR2 YFSETQ. V dropped 3 bases and J dropped 7; count of bases not matched to a gene: 5. 60 Vbeta and 13 Jbeta primers were used in PCR. The repertoire was sequenced with immunoSEQ multiplex PCR; TCRdb's copy has only in-frame clones and lacks some. The table records 150,000 to 200,000 clones, roughly 72% of them present only once. The V and J genes are TRBV5-1 and TRBJ1-4; 8 bases align to TRBD1. The TCR sequence derives from a woman aged 40-49 years in good health and CMV-seronegative. The sequenced sample was PBMCs. The CDR3 sequence is CASSSTGGGEKLFF. CDR3 DNA: TGCGCCAGCAGCTCCACAGGGGGTGGTGAAAAACTGTTTTTT.